These 21 T cell receptor beta chains came from one sample sequenced in a study of shared T cell receptors in the human thymus. The repertoire was sequenced with immunoSEQ multiplex PCR; TCRdb's copy has only in-frame clones and lacks some. The sample carries roughly 710,000 clones, 80% to 90% recorded once. These data are also associated with another study on human thymus T cells.

The material sequenced was thymocytes. The receptor source for this set is a girl in the first two years of life with a congenital heart defect.

This clone has only a few counts. The V gene is TRBV2, the J gene TRBJ1-2, with D possibly being TRBD1 (5 bases). Trimming cost V 4 bases and J 11 bases, with 17 bases left between them. CDR1 and CDR2 from the germline V gene are SNHLY and FYNNEI. The CDR3 sequence is 13 residues long. DNA for the CDR3: TGTGCCAGCAGTGGACAGCCGATCTTTAGGTACACCTTC. It translates to CASSGQPIFRYTF.

The gene calls are TRBV18 and TRBJ2-1; 8 bases are shared with TRBD2. This CDR3 has 18 amino acids. The germline V gene encodes CDR1 KGHSH and CDR2 LQKENI. V lost 3 bases, J lost 0 bases, and 10 bases stayed unmatched. The CDR3 nucleotides are TGTGCCAGCTCACCGACGAGAACTAGCGGAAGCTCCTACAATGAGCAGTTCTTC. Translated, it gives CASSPTRTSGSSYNEQFF.

J is TRBJ1-4 and V is TRBV7-9; 8 bases map to TRBD1. The CDR3 loop spans 17 amino acids. Germline CDR1 SEHNR, CDR2 FQNEAQ (reference sequence). V was pared by 0 bases and J by 8 bases, with 11 bases of the junction left unmatched. The CDR3 nucleotides read TGTGCCAGCAGCTTAGCCCCTGTTCAGGGGGCCTTCGAAAAACTGTTTTTT. Its protein is CASSLAPVQGAFEKLFF.

The genes are TRBV5-4 and TRBJ2-7, with 9 positions matching TRBD2. The CDR3 extends over 13 amino acids. Per the germline V gene, CDR1 is SGHNT and CDR2 is YYREEE (reference sequence). Trimming cost V 3 bases and J 7 bases; bases outside gene matches: 5. CDR3: CASSSNSGGEQYF. The CDR3 DNA reads TGTGCCAGCAGCTCGAACAGCGGGGGGGAGCAGTACTTC. The entire variable domain, with the rest obtained from reference TRBV5-4 and TRBJ2-7, is as follows: ETGVTQSPTHLIKTRGQQVTLRCSSQSGHNTVSWYQQALGQGPQFIFQYYREEENGRGNFPPRFSGLQFPNYSSELNVNALELDDSALYLCASSSNSGGEQYFGPGTRLTVT.

This clone was counted a single time. The chain is built from TRBV27 and TRBJ1-1, with 7 bases matching TRBD1. The trim removed 7 bases at V and 1 base at J, leaving 12 bases unmatched. This CDR3 region has 16 residues. Per germline, CDR1 MNHEY and CDR2 SMNVEV (reference sequence). The CDR3 loop reads CASKPIFGTANTEAFF. For the CDR3, the DNA is TGTGCCAGCAAACCCATTTTTGGGACAGCGAACACTGAAGCTTTCTTT.

About this clone: Other nucleotide sequences in the sample specify the same CDR3. The chain has TRBV5-4 and TRBJ1-1, with a possible D match to TRBD1 (6 bases). The germline V gene encodes CDR1 SGHNT and CDR2 YYREEE (reference sequence). V was cut by 4 bases and J by 3 bases, with 25 bases left in between. This CDR3 comprises 18 residues. The CDR3 sequence is CASSPSGTPPSQYTEAFF. The CDR3 DNA sequence: TGTGCCAGCAGCCCTAGCGGGACACCTCCGAGCCAATACACTGAAGCTTTCTTT.

The CDR3 sequence: CASSIRGRSSFSNTGELFF. CDR3 coding DNA: TGTGCCAGTAGTATAAGGGGTCGGAGTAGTTTTTCGAACACCGGGGAGCTGTTTTTT. The chain recombines TRBV19 with TRBJ2-2; D possibly corresponds to TRBD1 (5 bases). This CDR3 has 19 residues. The germline V gene has CDR1 LNHDA and CDR2 SQIVND (reference sequence). The V end was cut by 2 bases, the J end by 0 bases, with 19 bases between.

The genes are TRBV15 and TRBJ1-2; TRBD1 is a possible D gene (6 bases). The germline CDR1 and CDR2 sequences are LNHNV and YYDKDF (reference sequence). The CDR3 is made up of 14 amino acids. Trimming pared 6 bases from V and 7 bases from J, leaving 18 bases between. The CDR3 loop reads CATRASLQGSGYTF. The CDR3 DNA sequence: TGTGCCACCAGAGCCTCCCTCCAGGGGAGTGGCTACACCTTC. The full variable domain, completed using reference TRBV15 and TRBJ1-2, is DAMVIQNPRYQVTQFGKPVTLSCSQTLNHNVMYWYQQKSSQAPKLLFHYYDKDFNNEADTPDNFQSRRPNTSFCFLDIRSPGLGDTAMYLCATRASLQGSGYTFGSGTRLTVV.

V gene TRBV28 combines with J gene TRBJ2-5, with a weak D call TRBD1 (6 bases). The V and J ends lost 5 bases and 2 bases respectively, with 12 bases between them. This CDR3 is built from 14 residues. Germline CDR1 and CDR2: MDHEN and SYDVKM. The CDR3: CASSPSDSQETQYF. The CDR3 region has the DNA TGTGCCAGCAGTCCATCGGACAGTCAAGAGACCCAGTACTTC.

The chain couples TRBV2 to TRBJ2-7; tentatively, D is TRBD2 (7 bases). Germline CDR1 SNHLY, CDR2 FYNNEI. Trimming cost V 3 bases and J 0 bases, with 9 bases left between them. The CDR3 is made up of 14 amino acids. CDR3 DNA sequence: TGTGCCAGCAGTGACGGGGGGCACTCCTACGAGCAGTACTTC. Protein product: CASSDGGHSYEQYF.

V usage is TRBV7-8 and J usage is TRBJ1-2; a possible D gene is TRBD1 (6 bases). The germline V and J ends were trimmed by 0 bases and 4 bases, with 15 bases remaining between them. This CDR3 comprises 16 residues. CDR1 is SGHVS and CDR2 is FQNEAQ in the germline V gene. As DNA, the CDR3 is TGTGCCAGCAGCTTAGCTCCTAGGGAGGGGGTCTATGGCTACACCTTC. Its translation: CASSLAPREGVYGYTF.

The J gene is TRBJ2-5, the V gene TRBV28; possible D gene TRBD1, 6 bases. Gene TRBJ2-7 matches the end of the DNA better, so the J call may be wrong. The length of the CDR3 is 15 residues. CDR1 is MDHEN, CDR2 SYDVKM, per germline. In DNA, the CDR3 is TGTGCCAGCAGTAGCACAGGGACCTCCTCCTACGAGCAGTACTTC. It specifies CASSSTGTSSYEQYF.

The chain carries TRBV10-3 and TRBJ1-1; D might be TRBD1 (5 bases). With 6 bases removed from V and 3 bases from J, the gap between germline ends came to 11 bases. In germline, CDR1 is ENHRY, CDR2 SYGVKD. The CDR3 has 13 amino acids. The CDR3 protein is CAISRDKDTEAFF. In nucleotides, the CDR3 is TGTGCCATCAGCAGGGATAAGGACACTGAAGCTTTCTTT.

This clone was seen only once. The rearrangement uses TRBV6-5 and TRBJ1-6; D is perhaps TRBD1 (6 bases). This CDR3 has 16 residues. CDR1 and CDR2 from the germline V gene are MNHEY and SVGAGI. The V end was cut by 0 bases, the J end by 14 bases, with 20 bases between. The CDR3 DNA is TGTGCCAGCAGTTACTCGATTTCCAGGGGCCGGGATGCCCTCCACTTT. It encodes CASSYSISRGRDALHF.

Concerning this clone: At one end, the junction sequence differs from germline, possibly due to a read error. The chain couples TRBV7-2 to TRBJ2-1, with 8 bases aligning to TRBD2. The CDR3 consists of 18 residues. Germline CDR1 is SGHTA and CDR2 is FQGNSA. The CDR3 spells CASSLASLGLASRDEQFF. CDR3 nucleotide sequence: TGTGCCAGCAGCCTAGCGAGCCTTGGACTAGCCTCTAGGGATGAGCAGTTCTTC.

This clone was seen a single time. This chain links TRBV10-3 with TRBJ1-6; 8 bases align to TRBD1. Germline lookup yields CDR1 ENHRY and CDR2 SYGVKD. The CDR3 is 15 amino acids. J lost 15 bases, V lost 4 bases, and 14 bases had no gene match. The CDR3, as DNA: TGTGCCATCAGTGTTGACCCGGACAGGGAGCTACACCTCCACTTT. Protein product: CAISVDPDRELHLHF.

The chain combines TRBV11-2 with TRBJ1-2; D uncertain. Deletions cut 5 bases from V and 4 bases from J, with 23 bases between. This CDR3 has 17 amino acids. Germline V gene lookup returns CDR1 SGHAT and CDR2 FQNNGV. As DNA, the CDR3 is TGTGCCAGCAGCAACTCCGGGGAACCCGGCTTAACCTATGGCTACACCTTC. It translates to CASSNSGEPGLTYGYTF.

The chain joins TRBV5-8 to TRBJ1-2, with 7 bases that match TRBD1. V was pared by 4 bases and J by 1 base, with 4 bases of the junction left unmatched. The germline gives CDR1 SGHTS, CDR2 YDEGEE. This CDR3 comprises 14 residues. CDR3 nucleotides: TGTGCCAGCAGCCAGGGACAGCTTAACTATGGCTACACCTTC. Translation: CASSQGQLNYGYTF.

This chain uses TRBV7-9 with TRBJ1-1; D is perhaps TRBD1 (5 bases). Trimming pared 0 bases from V and 1 base from J, leaving 15 bases between. The CDR3 is 17 amino acids. Looked up from germline, CDR1 is SEHNR and CDR2 is FQNEAQ (reference sequence). The CDR3 loop is CASSLAPWGEGNTEAFF. In nucleotides, the CDR3 is TGTGCCAGCAGCTTAGCCCCGTGGGGGGAGGGGAACACTGAAGCTTTCTTT.

The chain joins TRBV11-3 to TRBJ2-1, with 8 bases identical to TRBD2. The CDR3 length is 14 residues. V shed 3 bases, J shed 6 bases, and the junction held 4 bases outside the gene matches. Germline V gene lookup returns CDR1 SGHNT and CDR2 YENEEA. CDR3 in DNA: TGTGCCAGCAGCTTTACTAGCGGACCCAATGAGCAGTTCTTC. This encodes CASSFTSGPNEQFF. Together with reference TRBV11-3 and TRBJ2-1, the CDR3 gives the full variable domain: EAGVVQSPRYKIIEKKQPVAFWCNPISGHNTLYWYLQNLGQGPELLIRYENEEAVDDSQLPKDRFSAERLKGVDSTLKIQPAELGDSAVYLCASSFTSGPNEQFFGPGTRLTVL.

In nucleotides, the CDR3 is TGCAGCGTTGAGGCCGGGTTGGCGGGACAGGGAATCTATGGCTACACCTTC. Its translation: CSVEAGLAGQGIYGYTF. The chain recombines TRBV29-1 with TRBJ1-2; 9 bases line up with TRBD1. The CDR3 is 17 amino acids. The germline V gene encodes CDR1 SQVTM and CDR2 ANQGSEA. V dropped 3 bases and J dropped 4; count of bases not matched to a gene: 15.